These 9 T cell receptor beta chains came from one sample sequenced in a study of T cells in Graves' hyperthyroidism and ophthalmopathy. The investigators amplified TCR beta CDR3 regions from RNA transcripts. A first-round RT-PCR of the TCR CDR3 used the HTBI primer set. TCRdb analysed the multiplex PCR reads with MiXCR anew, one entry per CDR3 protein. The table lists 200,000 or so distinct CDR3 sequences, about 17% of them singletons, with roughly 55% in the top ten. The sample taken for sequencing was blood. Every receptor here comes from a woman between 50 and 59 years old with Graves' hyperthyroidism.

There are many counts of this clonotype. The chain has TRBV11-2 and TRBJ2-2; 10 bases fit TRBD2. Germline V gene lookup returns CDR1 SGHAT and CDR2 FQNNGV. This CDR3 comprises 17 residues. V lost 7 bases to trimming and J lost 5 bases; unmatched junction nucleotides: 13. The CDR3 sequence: CASKQGPAGGLTGELFF. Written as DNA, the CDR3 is TGTGCCAGCAAACAGGGCCCAGCGGGAGGGTTAACCGGGGAGCTGTTTTTT.

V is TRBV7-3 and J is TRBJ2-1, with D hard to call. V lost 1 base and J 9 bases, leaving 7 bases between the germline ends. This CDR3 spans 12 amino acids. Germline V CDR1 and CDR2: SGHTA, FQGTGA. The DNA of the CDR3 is TGTGCCAGCAGCTTAAGCCACGGTGAGCAGTTCTTC. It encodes CASSLSHGEQFF.

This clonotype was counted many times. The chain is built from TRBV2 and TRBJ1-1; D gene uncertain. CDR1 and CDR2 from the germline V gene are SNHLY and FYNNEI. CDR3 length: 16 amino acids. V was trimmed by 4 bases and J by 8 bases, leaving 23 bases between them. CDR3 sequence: CASSVLGNRASREAFF. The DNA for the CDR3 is TGTGCCAGCAGTGTATTAGGGAATCGGGCGAGTCGGGAAGCTTTCTTT.

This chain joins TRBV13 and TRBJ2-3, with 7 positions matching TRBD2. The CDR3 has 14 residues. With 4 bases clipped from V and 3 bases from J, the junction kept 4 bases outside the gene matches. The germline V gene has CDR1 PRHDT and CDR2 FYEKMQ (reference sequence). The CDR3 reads CASSYREETDTQYF. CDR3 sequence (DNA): TGTGCCAGCAGCTACCGGGAGGAGACAGATACGCAGTATTTT.

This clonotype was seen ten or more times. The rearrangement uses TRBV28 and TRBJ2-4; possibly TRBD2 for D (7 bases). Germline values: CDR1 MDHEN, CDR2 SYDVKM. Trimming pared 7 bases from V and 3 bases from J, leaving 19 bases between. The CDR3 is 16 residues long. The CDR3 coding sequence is TGTGCCAGCACCGAATGGGGGGGCTCTGGCAAAAACATTCAGTACTTC. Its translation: CASTEWGGSGKNIQYF. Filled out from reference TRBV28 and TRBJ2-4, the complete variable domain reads DVKVTQSSRYLVKRTGEKVFLECVQDMDHENMFWYRQDPGLGLRLIYFSYDVKMKEKGDIPEGYSVSREKKERFSLILESASTNQTSMYLCASTEWGGSGKNIQYFGAGTRLSVL.

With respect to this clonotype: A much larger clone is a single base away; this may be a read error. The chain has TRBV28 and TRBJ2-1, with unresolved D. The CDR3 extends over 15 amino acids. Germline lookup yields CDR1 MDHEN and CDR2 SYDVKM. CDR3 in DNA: TGTGCCAGCAGTGCCTGGACGGCCTCCTACAATGAGCAGTCCTTC. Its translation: CASSAWTASYNEQSF.

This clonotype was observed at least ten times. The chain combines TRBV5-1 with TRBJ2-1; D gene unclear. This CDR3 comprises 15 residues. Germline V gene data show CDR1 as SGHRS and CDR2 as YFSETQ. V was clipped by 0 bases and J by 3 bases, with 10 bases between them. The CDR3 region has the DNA TGCGCCAGCAGCTTGGGGATTGTAAGCTACAATGAGCAGTTCTTC. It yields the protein CASSLGIVSYNEQFF.

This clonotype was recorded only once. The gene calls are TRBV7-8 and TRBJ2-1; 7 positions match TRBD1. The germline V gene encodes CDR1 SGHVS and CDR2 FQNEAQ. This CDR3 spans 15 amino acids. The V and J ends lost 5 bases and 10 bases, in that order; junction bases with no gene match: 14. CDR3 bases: TGTGCCAGCAGCCCTGGGACAGCGGCTAGTATGGAGCAGTTCTTC. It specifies CASSPGTAASMEQFF.

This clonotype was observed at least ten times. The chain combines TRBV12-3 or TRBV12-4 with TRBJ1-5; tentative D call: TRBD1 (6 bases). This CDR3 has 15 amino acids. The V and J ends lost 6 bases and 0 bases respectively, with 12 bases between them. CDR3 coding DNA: TGTGCCAGCAGCCCTACAGGGTATAGCAATCAGCCCCAGCATTTT. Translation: CASSPTGYSNQPQHF.